The 25 T cell receptor beta chains given below trace back to one sample, sequenced in a study of blood T cell repertoires in COVID-19. Sequencing used immunoSEQ multiplex PCR; TCRdb keeps in-frame clones, though not all of them. Of 180,000 or so clones listed, more than 75% are singletons. Sequencing used peripheral blood. The receptors come from a woman of 80 years or more with acute or convalescent COVID-19.

This chain uses TRBV30 with TRBJ2-2; D might be TRBD2 (5 bases). Trimming shortened V by 2 bases and J by 2 bases, and 6 bases separated the two germline ends. The CDR3 sequence is 13 residues long. The germline gives CDR1 GTSNPN, CDR2 SVGIG (reference sequence). DNA for the CDR3: TGTGCCTGGAGTCGGGGAAACACCGGGGAGCTGTTTTTT. Translating gives CAWSRGNTGELFF.

The chain couples TRBV30 to TRBJ1-2, with TRBD1 matching over 8 bases. Per the germline V gene, CDR1 is GTSNPN and CDR2 is SVGIG (reference sequence). V trimming: 2 bases; J trimming: 2 bases; junction bases outside the gene matches: 7. The CDR3 has 15 amino acids. Written as DNA, the CDR3 is TGTGCCTGGAGTAAAGGGACAGGTTGGAACTATGGCTACACCTTC. This translates into CAWSKGTGWNYGYTF.

Of note for this clone: A read error may account for a junction end that differs from germline. CDR3 nucleotide sequence: TGTGCGAGCAGTCGGGGGACTAGCGGGATTAAACTCATGTCAGATACGCAGTATTTT. It encodes CASSRGTSGIKLMSDTQYF. This chain links TRBV6-6 with TRBJ2-3; the match to TRBD2 covers 13 bases. Germline loops: CDR1 MNHNY, CDR2 SVGAGI (reference sequence). The CDR3 extends over 19 amino acids.

The V gene is TRBV6-5, the J gene TRBJ2-3; D not certain. CDR3 length equals 13 residues. The V and J ends lost 7 bases and 4 bases respectively, with 12 bases between them. CDR1 MNHEY and CDR2 SVGAGI come from the germline V gene. The DNA of the CDR3 is TGTGCCAGCACTCCTCACTACGCAGATACGCAGTATTTT. Translating gives CASTPHYADTQYF.

The V call is TRBV4-3, the J call TRBJ1-2, with 7 bases fitting TRBD1. V trimming: 3 bases; J trimming: 7 bases; junction bases outside the gene matches: 17. This CDR3 spans 17 amino acids. Germline lookup yields CDR1 LGHNA and CDR2 YSLEER. Here the CDR3 DNA reads TGCGCCAGCAGCCACCCCACCCACACCGGGACAGTGGCTGGCTACACCTTC. Its translation is CASSHPTHTGTVAGYTF.

The V call is TRBV29-1, the J call TRBJ1-1; 7 bases match TRBD1. V was pared by 3 bases and J by 5 bases, with 6 bases of the junction left unmatched. Germline lookup yields CDR1 SQVTM and CDR2 ANQGSEA. CDR3 size: 13 residues. CDR3 region: CSVDPRGTTEAFF. CDR3 DNA: TGCAGCGTTGATCCCAGGGGGACTACTGAAGCTTTCTTT.

CDR3 sequence (DNA): TGCGCCAGCAGCCTGGTTCGCGGGAGTGCTGAGCAGTTCTTC. Amino acids: CASSLVRGSAEQFF. This chain links TRBV4-3 with TRBJ2-1; 7 bases map to TRBD2. The CDR3 sequence is 14 residues long. Unmatched junction bases numbered 9, after V lost 4 bases and J lost 9 bases. Germline V gene sequence: CDR1 LGHNA, CDR2 YSLEER.

The chain recombines TRBV6-2 or TRBV6-3 with TRBJ2-2; the match to TRBD2 covers 11 bases. Germline-derived CDR1 and CDR2 are MNHEY and SVGEGT. The CDR3 is 17 residues long. V dropped 2 bases and J dropped 6; count of bases not matched to a gene: 8. CDR3 amino acids: CASSYPTSGRDPGELFF. The CDR3 DNA follows: TGTGCCAGCAGTTACCCCACTAGCGGGAGAGATCCCGGGGAGCTGTTTTTT.

The rearrangement links TRBV24-1 to TRBJ1-5; TRBD1 matches at 11 bases. V was pared by 2 bases and J by 6 bases, with 8 bases of the junction left unmatched. There are 17 residues in the CDR3. Germline lookup yields CDR1 KGHDR and CDR2 SFDVKD. The CDR3 coding sequence is TGTGCCACCAGTGATTCCCGGACAGGGGGCTTAGGTCAGCCCCAGCATTTT. Its protein product is CATSDSRTGGLGQPQHF.

This clone was picked up one time. The V call is TRBV28, the J call TRBJ2-4, with D tentatively TRBD2 (5 bases). The germline V gene encodes CDR1 MDHEN and CDR2 SYDVKM. CDR3 size: 12 residues. V lost 2 bases and J lost 7, with 6 bases in between. DNA for the CDR3: TGTGCCAGCAGTTTAAGAGGGAACATTCAGTACTTC. Residues: CASSLRGNIQYF.

This chain joins TRBV5-1 and TRBJ2-1; 8 bases match TRBD2. Trimming cost V 0 bases and J 2 bases; bases outside gene matches: 4. The CDR3 extends over 16 amino acids. Per the germline V gene, CDR1 is SGHRS and CDR2 is YFSETQ. CDR3 sequence reads: CASSLVLAGPYNEQFF. CDR3 sequence (DNA): TGCGCCAGCAGCTTGGTTCTAGCGGGTCCCTACAATGAGCAGTTCTTC.

The rearrangement links TRBV11-2 to TRBJ2-1; 11 bases line up with TRBD2. There are 18 residues in the CDR3. The germline gives CDR1 SGHAT, CDR2 FQNNGV. V was pared by 5 bases and J by 3 bases, with 12 bases of the junction left unmatched. CDR3 sequence (DNA): TGTGCCAGCAGCCTCCGACTAGCGGGGACATTTAACTACAATGAGCAGTTCTTC. Translation: CASSLRLAGTFNYNEQFF.

The chain employs TRBV7-9 and TRBJ2-6; D ambiguous. The CDR3 length is 15 residues. Trimming pared 3 bases from V and 3 bases from J, leaving 9 bases between. The germline V gene encodes CDR1 SEHNR and CDR2 FQNEAQ (reference sequence). The CDR3, as DNA: TGTGCCAGCAGCTTTTTTCCCCGTGGGGCCAACGTCCTGACTTTC. It codes for CASSFFPRGANVLTF.

The V gene is TRBV6-4, the J gene TRBJ2-3, with D possibly being TRBD2 (6 bases). There are 13 residues in the CDR3. The germline V gene has CDR1 MRHNA and CDR2 SNTAGT. Trimming stripped 6 bases from V and 4 bases from J, with 11 bases between. The CDR3: CASRAPGADTQYF. The CDR3 DNA reads as TGTGCCAGCAGAGCTCCGGGGGCAGATACGCAGTATTTT.

The genes are TRBV10-2 and TRBJ1-1, with unresolved D. The CDR3 covers 11 residues. CDR1 and CDR2 from the germline V gene are WSHSY and SAAADI. The V end lost 5 bases, the J end lost 4 bases, and 5 bases lay between the germline ends. The CDR3 reads CASSSVTEAFF. CDR3 sequence (DNA): TGCGCCAGCAGTTCGGTCACTGAAGCTTTCTTT.

The chain recombines TRBV5-5 with TRBJ2-5; a weak D match, TRBD2 (6 bases). The V gene's germline CDR1 is SGHKS and CDR2 YYEKEE (reference sequence). The CDR3 runs to 15 residues. V was trimmed by 6 bases and J by 7 bases, leaving 22 bases between them. CDR3 sequence: CASNLLTTTGGTQYF. The CDR3 DNA reads as TGTGCCAGCAACCTATTGACGACAACCGGGGGGACCCAGTACTTC.

The chain joins TRBV6-5 to TRBJ2-5, with 7 bases matching TRBD2. CDR3 length: 15 residues. Germline CDR1 is MNHEY and CDR2 is SVGAGI. V lost 6 bases, J lost 2 bases, and 9 bases stayed unmatched. CDR3 amino acids: CASSPLLAVQETQYF. The CDR3 nucleotides are TGTGCCAGCAGCCCCCTCCTAGCGGTACAAGAGACCCAGTACTTC.

The chain recombines TRBV5-1 with TRBJ2-1; 7 bases align to TRBD2. Losses at the gene ends were 0 bases for V and 8 bases for J; bases not matched to a gene: 8. The CDR3 covers 15 residues. Germline loops: CDR1 SGHRS, CDR2 YFSETQ. CDR3 nucleotides: TGCGCCAGCAGCTTGGCCTTAAGCGGGAAGGATGAGCAGTTCTTC. It translates to CASSLALSGKDEQFF.

The chain has TRBV5-1 and TRBJ2-3; D ambiguous. The germline gives CDR1 SGHRS, CDR2 YFSETQ. CDR3 length: 14 amino acids. The V and J ends lost 6 bases and 1 base respectively, with 12 bases between them. The DNA for the CDR3 is TGCGCCAGCATGATGATTACTGGCACAGATACGCAGTATTTT. As protein: CASMMITGTDTQYF.

The genes are TRBV18 and TRBJ2-6; 8 bases are a match to TRBD2. The V segment lost 2 bases and the J segment 2 bases; nucleotides outside the gene matches: 11. This CDR3 region has 19 residues. Looked up from germline, CDR1 is KGHSH and CDR2 is LQKENI. The CDR3 region is CASSPNVAAGVTGANVLTF. The CDR3, as DNA: TGTGCCAGCTCACCAAACGTTGCAGCGGGAGTAACTGGGGCCAACGTCCTGACTTTC.

This chain uses TRBV19 with TRBJ2-2; no clear D gene. The CDR3 totals 16 residues. V was shortened by 5 bases and J by 0 bases, with 13 bases between the two germline ends. CDR1 and CDR2 from the germline V gene are LNHDA and SQIVND (reference sequence). In nucleotides, the CDR3 is TGTGCCAGTAGTCCTACGTTCGGGTCGAACACCGGGGAGCTGTTTTTT. Residues: CASSPTFGSNTGELFF.

This chain connects TRBV3-1 (or the pseudogene TRBV3-2) to TRBJ2-1; 8 bases are a match to TRBD1. The trim removed 4 bases at V and 3 bases at J, leaving 8 bases unmatched. This CDR3 is 16 amino acids long. The germline gives CDR1 LGHDT, CDR2 YNNKEL (reference sequence). CDR3 sequence reads: CASSPTGTGLYNEQFF. The CDR3 region has the DNA TGTGCCAGCAGCCCTACCGGGACAGGTCTCTACAATGAGCAGTTCTTC.

This sequence joins TRBV19 and TRBJ1-5; 9 bases are shared with TRBD1. The germline gives CDR1 LNHDA, CDR2 SQIVND (reference sequence). This CDR3 comprises 20 residues. Trimming took 9 bases from V and 2 from J; bases not matched to a gene: 23. CDR3 DNA: TGTGCCAGCATCGGGCCCGAGGACAGGGGAACAGTCTGGGGCAATCAGCCCCAGCATTTT. Its protein is CASIGPEDRGTVWGNQPQHF.

Here the CDR3 reads CASSPGLAETQYF. DNA for the CDR3: TGTGCCAGCTCACCCGGGCTAGCGGAGACCCAGTACTTC. V usage is TRBV18 and J usage is TRBJ2-5, with D maybe TRBD2 (6 bases). Trimming took 3 bases from V and 5 from J, leaving 10 bases between them. Germline V gene sequence: CDR1 KGHSH, CDR2 LQKENI. The length of the CDR3 is 13 residues.

The genes are TRBV6-5 and TRBJ2-7; D not resolved. This CDR3 is built from 14 residues. Trimming removed 8 bases from V and 2 bases from J, with 16 bases in between. Germline-derived CDR1 and CDR2 are MNHEY and SVGAGI. The CDR3 protein is CASHNFDTTYEQYF. CDR3 DNA: TGTGCCAGCCATAATTTTGACACGACCTACGAGCAGTACTTC.